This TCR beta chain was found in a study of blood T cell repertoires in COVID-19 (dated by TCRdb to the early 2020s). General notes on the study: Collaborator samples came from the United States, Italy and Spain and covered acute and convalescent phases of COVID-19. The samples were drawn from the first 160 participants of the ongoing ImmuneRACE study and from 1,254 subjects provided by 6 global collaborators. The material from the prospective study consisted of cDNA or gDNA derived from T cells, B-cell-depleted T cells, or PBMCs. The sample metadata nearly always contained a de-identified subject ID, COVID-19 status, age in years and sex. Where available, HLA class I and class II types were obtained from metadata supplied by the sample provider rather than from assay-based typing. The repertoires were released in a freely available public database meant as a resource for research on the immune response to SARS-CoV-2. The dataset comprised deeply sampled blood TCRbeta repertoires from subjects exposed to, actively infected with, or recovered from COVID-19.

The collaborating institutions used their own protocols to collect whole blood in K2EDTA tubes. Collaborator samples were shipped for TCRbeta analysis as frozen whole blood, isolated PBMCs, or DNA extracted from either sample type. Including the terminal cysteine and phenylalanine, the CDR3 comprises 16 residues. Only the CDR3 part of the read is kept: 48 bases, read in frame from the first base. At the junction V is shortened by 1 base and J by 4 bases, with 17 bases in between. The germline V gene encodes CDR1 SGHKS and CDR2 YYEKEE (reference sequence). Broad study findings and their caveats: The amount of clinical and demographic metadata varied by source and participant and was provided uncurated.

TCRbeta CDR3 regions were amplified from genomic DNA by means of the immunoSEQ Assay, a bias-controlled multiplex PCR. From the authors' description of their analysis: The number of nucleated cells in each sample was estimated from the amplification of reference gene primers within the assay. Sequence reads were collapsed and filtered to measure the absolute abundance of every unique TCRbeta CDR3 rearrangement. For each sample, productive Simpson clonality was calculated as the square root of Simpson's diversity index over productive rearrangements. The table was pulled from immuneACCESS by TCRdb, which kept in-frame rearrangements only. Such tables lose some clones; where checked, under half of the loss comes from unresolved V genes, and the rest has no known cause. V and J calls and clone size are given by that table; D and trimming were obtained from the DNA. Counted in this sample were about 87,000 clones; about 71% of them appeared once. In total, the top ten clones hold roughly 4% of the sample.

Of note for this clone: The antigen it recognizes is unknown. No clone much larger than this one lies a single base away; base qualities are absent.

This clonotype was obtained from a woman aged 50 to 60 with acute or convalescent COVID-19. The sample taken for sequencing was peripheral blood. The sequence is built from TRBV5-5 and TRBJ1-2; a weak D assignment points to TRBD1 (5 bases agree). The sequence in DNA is TGTGCCAGCAGCTTGCTTCCCAGGGAAGGTGGCTATGGCTACACCTTC. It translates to CASSLLPREGGYGYTF.